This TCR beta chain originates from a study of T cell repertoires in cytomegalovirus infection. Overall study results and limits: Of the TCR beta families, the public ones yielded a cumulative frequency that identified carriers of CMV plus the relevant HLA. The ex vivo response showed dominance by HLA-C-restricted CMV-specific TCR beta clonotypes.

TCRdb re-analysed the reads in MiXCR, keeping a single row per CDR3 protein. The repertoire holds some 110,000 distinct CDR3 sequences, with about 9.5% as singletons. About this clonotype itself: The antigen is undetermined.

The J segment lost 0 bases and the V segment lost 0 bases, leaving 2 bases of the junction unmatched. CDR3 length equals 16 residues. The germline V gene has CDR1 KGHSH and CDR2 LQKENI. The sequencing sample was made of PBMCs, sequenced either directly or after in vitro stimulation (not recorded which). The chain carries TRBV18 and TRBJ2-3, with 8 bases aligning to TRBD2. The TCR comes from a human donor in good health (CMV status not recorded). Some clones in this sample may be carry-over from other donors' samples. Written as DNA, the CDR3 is TGTGCCAGCTCACCACCCCGGGGGGGTAGCACAGATACGCAGTATTTT. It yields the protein CASSPPRGGSTDTQYF.